These 10 T cell receptor beta chains were sequenced from one sample in a study of T cells after yellow fever vaccination. TCRdb called the 5' RACE reads again in MiXCR, with one record for every CDR3 protein. The data contain approximately 150,000 distinct CDR3 sequences, over 7% of them singletons. The material was CD8+ T cells sorted from PBMCs, obtained 45 days after the yellow fever booster vaccination. The receptors shown here come from a young man who received the YFV17D yellow fever vaccine.

The genes are TRBV7-8 and TRBJ1-1, with a possible D match to TRBD1 (6 bases). CDR1 and CDR2 from the germline V gene are SGHVS and FQNEAQ. There are 15 residues in the CDR3. Trimming took off 2 bases at V and 0 bases at J, with 10 bases between the two ends. CDR3 amino acids: CASSLSSGVNTEAFF. The CDR3 DNA sequence: TGTGCCAGCAGCTTATCTTCAGGGGTGAACACTGAAGCTTTCTTT.

This chain connects TRBV6-1 to TRBJ2-5; D is uncertain. The CDR3 consists of 16 residues. CDR1 is MNHNS, CDR2 SASEGT, per germline. V was pared by 4 bases and J by 0 bases, with 15 bases between. CDR3 amino acids: CASSAFRQSYQETQYF. The CDR3 DNA sequence: TGTGCCAGCAGTGCTTTCCGCCAGAGCTACCAAGAGACCCAGTACTTC.

This clonotype was recorded a few times. The rearrangement links TRBV20-1 to TRBJ2-7, with unresolved D. Deletions cut 2 bases from V and 0 bases from J, with 8 bases between. The CDR3 extends over 13 amino acids. Per the germline V gene, CDR1 is DFQATT and CDR2 is SNEGSKA (reference sequence). The CDR3 nucleotides are TGCAGTGCTAGACCACGGACCTCCTACGAGCAGTACTTC. This encodes CSARPRTSYEQYF.

The rearrangement links TRBV7-2 to TRBJ1-2; D might be TRBD1 (6 bases). Germline V gene lookup returns CDR1 SGHTA and CDR2 FQGNSA. The CDR3 extends over 15 amino acids. The V end lost 1 base, the J end lost 3 bases, and 12 bases lay between the germline ends. CDR3 amino acids: CASSLGWGPHYGYTF. DNA for the CDR3: TGTGCCAGCAGCTTAGGGTGGGGGCCTCACTATGGCTACACCTTC.

This sequence joins TRBV5-1 and TRBJ1-4, with TRBD1 as a possible D gene (6 bases). Trimming pared 7 bases from V and 7 bases from J, leaving 14 bases between. The CDR3 runs 13 residues. Germline V gene sequence: CDR1 SGHRS, CDR2 YFSETQ. The DNA for the CDR3 is TGCGCCAGCTCGCGGGGGCTTGGTGAAAAACTGTTTTTT. Its protein product is CASSRGLGEKLFF.

This clonotype was detected only a few times. The chain carries TRBV11-1 and TRBJ2-2; no firm D call. Per germline, CDR1 SGHAT and CDR2 FQDESV (reference sequence). CDR3 size: 13 residues. V lost 3 bases to trimming and J lost 3 bases, with 5 bases between them. This CDR3 reads CASSFLYTGELFF. CDR3 DNA sequence: TGTGCCAGCAGCTTTCTTTACACCGGGGAGCTGTTTTTT.

The J gene is TRBJ2-5, the V gene TRBV12-3 or TRBV12-4; 11 bases agree with TRBD2. The CDR3 extends over 16 amino acids. Losses at the gene ends were 2 bases for V and 3 bases for J; bases not matched to a gene: 5. CDR3 sequence: CASSLISGGAEETQYF. The CDR3 DNA follows: TGTGCCAGCAGTTTAATTAGCGGGGGGGCGGAAGAGACCCAGTACTTC.

This clonotype was counted ten times or more. The J gene is TRBJ2-3, the V gene TRBV6-2 or TRBV6-3, with 7 bases identical to TRBD2. Trimming took 4 bases from V and 0 from J; bases not matched to a gene: 10. Germline CDR1 and CDR2: MNHEY and SVGEGT. The CDR3 contains 17 residues. Here the CDR3 reads CASSSKEAGESTDTQYF. The CDR3 nucleotides read TGTGCCAGCAGTTCTAAGGAGGCGGGGGAGAGCACAGATACGCAGTATTTT.

This clonotype has at least ten counts. This chain links TRBV7-2 with TRBJ2-3, with D tentatively TRBD1 or TRBD2 (6 bases each). Between the trimmed V and J ends, which lost 7 bases and 5 bases, there was a span of 10 bases. The CDR3 loop spans 12 amino acids. Germline V gene sequence: CDR1 SGHTA, CDR2 FQGNSA. CDR3 DNA sequence: TGTGCCAGCACCCGGGGGCTAGATACGCAGTATTTT. Translated: CASTRGLDTQYF.

The rearrangement links TRBV2 to TRBJ2-1; possibly TRBD2 for D (6 bases). Per the germline V gene, CDR1 is SNHLY and CDR2 is FYNNEI. The CDR3 length is 14 residues. The V end lost 6 bases, the J end lost 5 bases, and 14 bases lay between the germline ends. The CDR3 loop reads CASSPTGLDNEQFF. As DNA, the CDR3 is TGTGCCAGCAGCCCCACGGGACTGGACAATGAGCAGTTCTTC.